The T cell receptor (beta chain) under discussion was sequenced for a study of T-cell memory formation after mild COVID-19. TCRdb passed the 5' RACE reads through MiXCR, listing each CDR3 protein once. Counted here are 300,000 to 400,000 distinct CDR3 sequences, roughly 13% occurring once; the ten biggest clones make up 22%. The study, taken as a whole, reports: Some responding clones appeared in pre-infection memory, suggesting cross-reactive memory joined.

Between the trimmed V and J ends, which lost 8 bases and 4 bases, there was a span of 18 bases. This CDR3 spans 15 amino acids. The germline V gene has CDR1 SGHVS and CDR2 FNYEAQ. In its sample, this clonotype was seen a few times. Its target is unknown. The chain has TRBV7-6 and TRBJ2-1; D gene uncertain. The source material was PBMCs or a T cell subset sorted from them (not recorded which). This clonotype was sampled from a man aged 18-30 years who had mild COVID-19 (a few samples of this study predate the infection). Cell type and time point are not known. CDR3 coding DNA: TGTGCCAGCTCCCCCTTGTCGACCCCTTACAATGAGCAGTTCTTC. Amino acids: CASSPLSTPYNEQFF.